This TCR beta chain was retrieved from a study of CD8+CD57+ T cells in acquired aplastic anemia. For the study at large: CD4+ and CD8+ cells, once sorted, gave DNA averaging around 3.4 ug. Study results and caveats: Roughly 31 CD8+ CDR3 sequences occurred in both the patients and the controls.

This clonotype was recorded only once. Its antigen is unknown. The J segment lost 7 bases and the V segment lost 5 bases, leaving 8 bases of the junction unmatched. This CDR3 region has 14 residues. Germline values: CDR1 SGHRS, CDR2 YFSETQ. Selection for sequencing was limited to patients who had shown CD8+CD57+ cell expansion by flow cytometry. Every patient had severe acquired aplastic anemia. The TCR beta profiling, which covered VDJ combination and CDR3 sequence, was carried out using genomic DNA as the template. TCRdb called the reads again in MiXCR, with one record for every CDR3 protein. The table lists over 250,000 distinct CDR3 sequences, under 65% of them singletons.

The clonotype was recovered from a human donor with aplastic anemia. The material sequenced was sorted CD4+, CD8+, or CD8+CD57+ T cells (not recorded which) from PBMCs. The J gene is TRBJ2-2, the V gene TRBV5-1, with 7 bases matching TRBD1. The CDR3 region is CASRRTGMSGELFF. The CDR3 DNA reads as TGCGCCAGCAGGCGGACAGGAATGAGCGGGGAGCTGTTTTTT.